One T cell receptor beta chain is described in this entry. As yet, its antigen is unknown. This sample stems from a study of beta chain features in type 1 diabetes. Notes on the study in general: For Type 1 diabetes patients, all four CD4+ subsets carried TCRB CDR3s that were moderately but significantly shorter. Cells with high TCR expression could be over-represented by cDNA sequencing.

The sequenced template was cDNA made from the entire isolated RNA. The method was immunoSEQ multiplex PCR; TCRdb's version includes in-frame clones alone and lacks a portion of them. Counted here are about 650,000 clones, approximately 13% occurring once; the ten biggest clones make up around 0.12%. Sequenced material: naive CD4+ T cells from blood. The origin of this receptor is a man younger than 45 with type 1 diabetes.

CDR3 protein: CAIRTRTGHEQYF. Here the CDR3 DNA reads TGTGCCATCAGGACCCGGACAGGGCACGAGCAGTACTTC. This chain connects TRBV10-3 to TRBJ2-7; 8 bases are shared with TRBD1. CDR3 length: 13 residues. Germline V CDR1 and CDR2: ENHRY, SYGVKD. J gave up 5 bases and V 6 bases, and 6 bases lay outside the gene matches.